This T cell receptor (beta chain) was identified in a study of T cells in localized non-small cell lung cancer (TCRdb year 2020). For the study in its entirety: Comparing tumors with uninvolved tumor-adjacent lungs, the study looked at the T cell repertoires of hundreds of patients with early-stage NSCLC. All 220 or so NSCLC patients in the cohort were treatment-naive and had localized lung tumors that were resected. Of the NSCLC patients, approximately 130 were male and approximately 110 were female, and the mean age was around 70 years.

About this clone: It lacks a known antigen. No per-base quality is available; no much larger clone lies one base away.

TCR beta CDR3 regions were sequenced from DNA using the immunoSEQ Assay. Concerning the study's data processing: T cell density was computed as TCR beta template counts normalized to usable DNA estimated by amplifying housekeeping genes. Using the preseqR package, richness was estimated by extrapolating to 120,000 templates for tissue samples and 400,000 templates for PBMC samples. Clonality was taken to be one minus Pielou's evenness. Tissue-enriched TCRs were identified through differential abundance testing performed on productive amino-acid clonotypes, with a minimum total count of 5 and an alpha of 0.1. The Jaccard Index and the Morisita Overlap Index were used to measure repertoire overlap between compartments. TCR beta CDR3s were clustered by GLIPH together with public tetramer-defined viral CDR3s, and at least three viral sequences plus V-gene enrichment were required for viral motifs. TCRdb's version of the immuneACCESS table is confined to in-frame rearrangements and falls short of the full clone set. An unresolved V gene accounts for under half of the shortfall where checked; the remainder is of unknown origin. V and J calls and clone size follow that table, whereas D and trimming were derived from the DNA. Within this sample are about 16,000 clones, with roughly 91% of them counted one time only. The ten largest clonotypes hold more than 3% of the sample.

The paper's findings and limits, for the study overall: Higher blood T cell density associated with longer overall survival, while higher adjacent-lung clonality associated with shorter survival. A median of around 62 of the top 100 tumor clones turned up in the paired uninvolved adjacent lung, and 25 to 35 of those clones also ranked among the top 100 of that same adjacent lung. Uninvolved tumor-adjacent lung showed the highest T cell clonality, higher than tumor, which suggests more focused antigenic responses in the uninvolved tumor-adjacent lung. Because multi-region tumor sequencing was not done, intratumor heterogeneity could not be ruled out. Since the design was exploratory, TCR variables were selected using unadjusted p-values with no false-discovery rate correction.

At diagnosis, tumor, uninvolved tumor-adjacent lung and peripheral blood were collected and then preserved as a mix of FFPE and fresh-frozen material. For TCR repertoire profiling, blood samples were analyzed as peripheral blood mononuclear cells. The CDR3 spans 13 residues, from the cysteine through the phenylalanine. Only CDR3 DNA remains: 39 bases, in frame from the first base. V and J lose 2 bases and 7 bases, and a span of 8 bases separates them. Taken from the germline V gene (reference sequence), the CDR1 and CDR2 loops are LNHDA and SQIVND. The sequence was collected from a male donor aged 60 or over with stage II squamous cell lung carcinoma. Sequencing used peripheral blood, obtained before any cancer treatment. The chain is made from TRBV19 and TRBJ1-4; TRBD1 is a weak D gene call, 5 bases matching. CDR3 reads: CASSISRAEKLFF. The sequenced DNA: TGTGCCAGTAGTATATCCAGGGCTGAAAAACTGTTTTTT.